The subject of this entry is one TCR beta chain. The antigen is not known. This sample is drawn from a study of chemoradiotherapy in HPV16-positive cancers. Study outcomes and limitations: During treatment, candidate HPV-specific clones and E7-related motifs expanded in tumor. Only two HPV16-positive patients supplied the functional HPV-specificity definition.

The method was immunoSEQ multiplex PCR; TCRdb's version includes in-frame clones alone and lacks a portion of them. The data hold under 70,000 clones, with under 95% observed a single time. Germline loops: CDR1 LNHDA, CDR2 SQIVND (reference sequence). This CDR3 has 16 amino acids. The trim removed 3 bases at V and 7 bases at J, leaving 8 bases unmatched. Samples were taken several times over chemoradiotherapy. The sequence was collected from a human donor with HPV-associated anogenital cancer. Sequenced material: blood, taken from a patient who underwent chemoradiotherapy. V is TRBV19 and J is TRBJ2-2; 10 bases line up with TRBD2. DNA of the CDR3: TGTGCCAGTAGTATTCGGCTAGCGGGGGCAGTCGGGGAGCTGTTTTTT. As protein: CASSIRLAGAVGELFF.